The T cell receptor (beta chain) under discussion was sequenced for a study of blood T cell repertoires in COVID-19. This table comes from immunoSEQ multiplex PCR, and its TCRdb copy is limited to in-frame clones, with some not included. The repertoire holds some 120,000 clones, with 80% to 90% as singletons. CDR1 and CDR2 from the germline V gene are MNHEY and SVGAGI. V shed 7 bases and J shed 4 bases, with 19 bases lying between them. The CDR3 loop spans 15 amino acids. The sequencing input was peripheral blood. The receptor's source is a man between 65 and 85 years old with active or convalescent COVID-19. The chain uses TRBV6-5 and TRBJ1-1; perhaps TRBD1 as D (5 bases). CDR3 sequence reads: CASTPVGTRGTEAFF. DNA for the CDR3: TGTGCCAGCACCCCCGTCGGGACTCGAGGCACTGAAGCTTTCTTT.